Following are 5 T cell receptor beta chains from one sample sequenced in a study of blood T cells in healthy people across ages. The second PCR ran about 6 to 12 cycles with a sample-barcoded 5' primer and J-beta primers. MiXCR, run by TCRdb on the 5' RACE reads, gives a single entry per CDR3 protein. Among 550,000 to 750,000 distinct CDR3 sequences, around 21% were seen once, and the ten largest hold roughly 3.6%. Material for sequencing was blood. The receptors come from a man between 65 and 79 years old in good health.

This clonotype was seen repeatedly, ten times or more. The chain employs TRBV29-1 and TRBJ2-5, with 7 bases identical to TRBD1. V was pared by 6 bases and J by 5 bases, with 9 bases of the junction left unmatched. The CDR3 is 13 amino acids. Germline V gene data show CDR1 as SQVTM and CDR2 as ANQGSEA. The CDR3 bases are TGCAGCGTCATGTACAGGGGTAGGGAGACCCAGTACTTC. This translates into CSVMYRGRETQYF.

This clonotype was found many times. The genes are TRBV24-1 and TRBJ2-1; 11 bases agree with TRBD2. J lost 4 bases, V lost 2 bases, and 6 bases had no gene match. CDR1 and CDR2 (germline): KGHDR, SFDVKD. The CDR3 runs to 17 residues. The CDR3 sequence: CATSDSVGTSGYNEQFF. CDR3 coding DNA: TGTGCCACCAGTGATTCGGTCGGGACTAGCGGATACAATGAGCAGTTCTTC.

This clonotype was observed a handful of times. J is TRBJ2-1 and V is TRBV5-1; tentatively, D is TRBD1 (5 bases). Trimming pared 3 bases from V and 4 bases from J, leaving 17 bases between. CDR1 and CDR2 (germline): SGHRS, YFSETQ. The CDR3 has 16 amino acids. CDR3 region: CASSSNRQRGYNEQFF. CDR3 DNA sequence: TGCGCCAGCAGCTCAAACAGGCAAAGGGGATACAATGAGCAGTTCTTC.

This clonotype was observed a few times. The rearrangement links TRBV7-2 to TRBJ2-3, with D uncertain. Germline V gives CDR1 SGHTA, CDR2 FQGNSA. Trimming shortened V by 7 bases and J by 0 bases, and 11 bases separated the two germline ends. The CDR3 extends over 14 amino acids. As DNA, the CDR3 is TGTGCCAGCAAGTGGACCCCTAGCACAGATACGCAGTATTTT. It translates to CASKWTPSTDTQYF.

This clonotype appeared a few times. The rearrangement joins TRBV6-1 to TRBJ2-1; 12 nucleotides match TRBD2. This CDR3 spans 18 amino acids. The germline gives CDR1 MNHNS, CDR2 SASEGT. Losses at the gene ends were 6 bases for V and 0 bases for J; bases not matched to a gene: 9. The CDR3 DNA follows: TGTGCCAGCAGCATGACTAGCGGGAGTGGGGCCTCCTACAATGAGCAGTTCTTC. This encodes CASSMTSGSGASYNEQFF.